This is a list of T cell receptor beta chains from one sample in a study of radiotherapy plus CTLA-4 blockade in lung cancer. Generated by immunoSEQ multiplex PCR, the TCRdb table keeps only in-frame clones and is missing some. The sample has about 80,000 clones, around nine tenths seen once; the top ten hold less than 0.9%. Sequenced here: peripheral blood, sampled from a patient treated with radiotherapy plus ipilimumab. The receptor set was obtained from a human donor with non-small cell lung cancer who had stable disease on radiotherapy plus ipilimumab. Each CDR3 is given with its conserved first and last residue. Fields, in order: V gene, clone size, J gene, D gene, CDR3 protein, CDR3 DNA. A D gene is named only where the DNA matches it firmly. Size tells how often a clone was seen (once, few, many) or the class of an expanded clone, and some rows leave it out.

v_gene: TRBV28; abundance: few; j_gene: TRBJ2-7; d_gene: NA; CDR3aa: CASRGGHEQYF; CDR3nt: TGTGCCAGCAGGGGGGGCCACGAGCAGTACTTC
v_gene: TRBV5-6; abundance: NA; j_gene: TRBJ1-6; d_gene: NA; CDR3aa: CASSQNRVDSPLHF; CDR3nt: TGTGCCAGCAGCCAAAACAGGGTTGATTCACCCCTCCACTTT
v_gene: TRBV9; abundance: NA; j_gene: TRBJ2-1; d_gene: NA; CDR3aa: CASSVAGVSSYNEQFF; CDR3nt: TGTGCCAGCAGCGTAGCAGGAGTGAGCTCCTACAATGAGCAGTTCTTC
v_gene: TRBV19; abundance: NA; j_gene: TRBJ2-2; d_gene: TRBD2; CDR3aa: CASSIGRVSGELFF; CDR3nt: TGTGCCAGTAGTATCGGGAGGGTATCCGGGGAGCTGTTTTTT
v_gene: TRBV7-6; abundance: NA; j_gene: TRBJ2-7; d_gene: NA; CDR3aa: CASSLAKMVTANEQYF; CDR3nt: TGTGCCAGCAGCTTAGCGAAAATGGTGACAGCCAACGAGCAGTACTTC
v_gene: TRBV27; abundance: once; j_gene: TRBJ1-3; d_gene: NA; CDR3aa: CASRRQAGNTIYF; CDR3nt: TGTGCCAGCAGAAGACAGGCTGGAAACACCATATATTTT
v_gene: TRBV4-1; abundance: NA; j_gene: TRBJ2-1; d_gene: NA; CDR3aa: CASSLRQSLDEQFF; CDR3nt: TGCGCCAGCAGCCTTAGACAGTCACTTGATGAGCAGTTCTTC
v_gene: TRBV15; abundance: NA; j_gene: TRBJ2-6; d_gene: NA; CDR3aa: CATSRSPISGANVLTF; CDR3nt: TGTGCCACCAGCAGGAGTCCCATCTCTGGGGCCAACGTCCTGACTTTC
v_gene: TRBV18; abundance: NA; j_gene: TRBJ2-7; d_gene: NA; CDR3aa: CASSPLDVNEQYF; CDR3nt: TGTGCCAGCTCACCACTGGATGTGAACGAGCAGTACTTC
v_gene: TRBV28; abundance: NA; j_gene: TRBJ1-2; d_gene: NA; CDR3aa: CASRGLYGYTF; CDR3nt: TGTGCCAGCAGGGGGTTGTATGGCTACACCTTC
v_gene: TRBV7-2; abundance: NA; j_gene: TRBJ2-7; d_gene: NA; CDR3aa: CASSYSGTTVYEQYF; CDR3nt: TGTGCCAGCAGCTACTCCGGGACGACAGTCTACGAGCAGTACTTC
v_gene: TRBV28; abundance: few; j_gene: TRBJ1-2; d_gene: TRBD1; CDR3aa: CASSLGQGASGYTF; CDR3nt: TGTGCCAGCAGCTTGGGACAGGGGGCGTCTGGCTACACCTTC
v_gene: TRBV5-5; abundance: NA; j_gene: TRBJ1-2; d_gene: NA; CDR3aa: CASSLQDSYGYTF; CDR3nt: TGTGCCAGCAGCTTACAGGACTCCTATGGCTACACCTTC
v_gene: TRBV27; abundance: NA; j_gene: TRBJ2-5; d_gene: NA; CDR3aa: CASLERQETQYF; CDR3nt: TGTGCCAGCCTGGAGCGGCAAGAGACCCAGTACTTC
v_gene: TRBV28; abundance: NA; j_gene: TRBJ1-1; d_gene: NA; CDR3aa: CASSEYTGSTEAFF; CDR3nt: TGTGCCAGCAGTGAATACACAGGGAGCACTGAAGCTTTCTTT
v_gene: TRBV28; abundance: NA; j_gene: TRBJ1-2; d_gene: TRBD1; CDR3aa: CASSFTGTAYGYTF; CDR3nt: TGTGCCAGCAGTTTCACCGGGACAGCCTATGGCTACACCTTC
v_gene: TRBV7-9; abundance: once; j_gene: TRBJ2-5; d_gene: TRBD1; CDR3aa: CASSAKGQIRQETQYF; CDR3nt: TGTGCCAGCAGCGCCAAGGGACAGATCCGCCAAGAGACCCAGTACTTC
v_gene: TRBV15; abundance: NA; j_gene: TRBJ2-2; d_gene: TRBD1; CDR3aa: CATQTGDAGELFF; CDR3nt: TGTGCCACCCAAACAGGGGACGCCGGGGAGCTGTTTTTT
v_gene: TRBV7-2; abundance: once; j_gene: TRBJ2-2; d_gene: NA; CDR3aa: CASSLGSVVRTGELFF; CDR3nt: TGTGCCAGCAGCTTAGGTTCGGTGGTCCGTACCGGGGAGCTGTTTTTT
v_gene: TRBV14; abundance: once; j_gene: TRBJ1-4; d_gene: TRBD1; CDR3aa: CASSQAQGAGEKLFF; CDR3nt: TGTGCCAGCAGCCAGGCACAGGGGGCCGGTGAAAAACTGTTTTTT
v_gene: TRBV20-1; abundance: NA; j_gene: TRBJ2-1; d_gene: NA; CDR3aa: CSARVTEQFF; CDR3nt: TGCAGTGCTAGAGTGACTGAGCAGTTCTTC
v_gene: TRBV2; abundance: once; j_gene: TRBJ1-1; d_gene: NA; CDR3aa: CASRQGDTFNTEAFF; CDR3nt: TGTGCCAGCAGACAGGGTGACACTTTCAACACTGAAGCTTTCTTT
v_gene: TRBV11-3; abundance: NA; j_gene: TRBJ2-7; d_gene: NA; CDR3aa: CASSYNSYEQYF; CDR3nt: TGTGCCAGCAGCTACAACAGCTACGAGCAGTACTTC
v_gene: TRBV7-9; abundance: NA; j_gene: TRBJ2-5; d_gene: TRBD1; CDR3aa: CASSLLGDSPQETQYF; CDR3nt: TGTGCCAGCAGCTTATTGGGGGACAGCCCCCAAGAGACCCAGTACTTC
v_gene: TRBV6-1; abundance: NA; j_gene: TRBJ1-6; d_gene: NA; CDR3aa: CASSSGPYNSPLHF; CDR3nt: TGTGCCAGCAGTTCCGGGCCCTATAATTCACCCCTCCACTTT
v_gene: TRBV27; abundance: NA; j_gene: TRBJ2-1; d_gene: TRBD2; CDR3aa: CASSQLTLADSYNEQFF; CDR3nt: TGTGCCAGCAGTCAACTGACACTAGCGGATTCCTACAATGAGCAGTTCTTC
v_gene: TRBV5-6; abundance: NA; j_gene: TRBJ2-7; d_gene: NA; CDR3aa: CASSSSTPEQYF; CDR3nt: TGTGCCAGCAGCTCCTCGACCCCTGAGCAGTACTTC
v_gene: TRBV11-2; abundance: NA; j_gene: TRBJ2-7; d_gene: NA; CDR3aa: CASSLERGLATSYEQYF; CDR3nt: TGTGCCAGCAGCTTAGAGAGGGGCCTAGCGACTTCCTACGAGCAGTACTTC
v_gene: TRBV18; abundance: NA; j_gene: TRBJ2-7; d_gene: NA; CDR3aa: CASSPASSYEQYF; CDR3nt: TGTGCCAGCTCACCAGCCAGTTCCTACGAGCAGTACTTC
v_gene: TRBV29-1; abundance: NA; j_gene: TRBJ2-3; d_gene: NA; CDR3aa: CSVRDSTQYF; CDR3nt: TGCAGCGTTCGAGACTCCACGCAGTATTTT
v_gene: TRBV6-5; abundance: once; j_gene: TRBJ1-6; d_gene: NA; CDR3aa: CASRPLTDNSPLHF; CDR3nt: TGTGCCAGTCGACCGCTTACTGATAATTCACCCCTCCACTTT
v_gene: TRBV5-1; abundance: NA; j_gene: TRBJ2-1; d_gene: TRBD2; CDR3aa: CASSLLRGVFDEQFF; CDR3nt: TGCGCCAGCAGCTTGCTCCGGGGGGTTTTCGATGAGCAGTTCTTC
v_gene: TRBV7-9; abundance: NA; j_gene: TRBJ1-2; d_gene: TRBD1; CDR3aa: CASSFQPGQGAVGYTF; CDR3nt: TGTGCCAGCAGCTTCCAACCGGGACAGGGGGCGGTTGGCTACACCTTC
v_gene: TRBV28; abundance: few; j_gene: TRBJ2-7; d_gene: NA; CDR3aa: CASNPPAGVEGEQYF; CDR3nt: TGTGCCAGCAACCCCCCTGCAGGGGTAGAAGGCGAGCAGTACTTC
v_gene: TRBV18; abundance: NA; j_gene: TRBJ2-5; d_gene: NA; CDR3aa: CASSPEGQRETQYF; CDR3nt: TGTGCCAGCTCACCGGAGGGGCAAAGAGAAACCCAGTACTTC
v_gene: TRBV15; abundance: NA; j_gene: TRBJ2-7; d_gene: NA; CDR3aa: CATSRDPYEQYF; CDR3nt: TGTGCCACCAGCAGAGATCCCTACGAGCAGTACTTC
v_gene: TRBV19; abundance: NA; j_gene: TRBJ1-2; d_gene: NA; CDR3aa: CASSIGGFDYGYTF; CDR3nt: TGTGCCAGTAGTATAGGGGGTTTTGACTATGGCTACACCTTC
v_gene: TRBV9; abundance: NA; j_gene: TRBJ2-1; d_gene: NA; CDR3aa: CASSVEIGSYNEQFF; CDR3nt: TGTGCCAGCAGCGTAGAAATTGGCTCCTACAATGAGCAGTTCTTC
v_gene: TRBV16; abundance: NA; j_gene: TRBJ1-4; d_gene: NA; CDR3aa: CASSQYHSTNEKLFF; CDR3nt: TGTGCCAGCAGCCAATACCATTCAACTAATGAAAAACTGTTTTTT
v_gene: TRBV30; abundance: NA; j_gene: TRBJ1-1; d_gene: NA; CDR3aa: CAWSRPGLYTEAFF; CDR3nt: TGTGCCTGGAGTCGTCCGGGACTCTACACTGAAGCTTTCTTT
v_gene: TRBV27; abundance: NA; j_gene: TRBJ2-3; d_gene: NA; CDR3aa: CASSPGQLLMSDTQYF; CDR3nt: TGTGCCAGCAGTCCCGGGCAGCTCCTAATGTCAGATACGCAGTATTTT
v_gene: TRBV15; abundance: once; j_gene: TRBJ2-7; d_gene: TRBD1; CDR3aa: CATSTDRGTYTYEQYF; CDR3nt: TGTGCCACCAGCACAGACAGGGGGACGTACACCTACGAGCAGTACTTC
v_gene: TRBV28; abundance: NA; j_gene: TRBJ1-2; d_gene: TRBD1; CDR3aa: CASSLGRGDGYTF; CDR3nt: TGTGCCAGCAGTTTGGGCAGGGGGGACGGCTACACCTTC
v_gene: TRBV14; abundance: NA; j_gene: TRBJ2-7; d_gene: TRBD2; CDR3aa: CASSQGLGRERPYEQYF; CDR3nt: TGTGCCAGCAGCCAAGGCCTGGGGCGGGAGCGTCCCTACGAGCAGTACTTC
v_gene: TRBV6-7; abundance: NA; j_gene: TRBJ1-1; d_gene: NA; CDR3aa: CASSYPLGQLTLLTEAFF; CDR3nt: TGTGCCAGCAGTTACCCCCTCGGACAACTCACGCTCCTCACTGAAGCTTTCTTT
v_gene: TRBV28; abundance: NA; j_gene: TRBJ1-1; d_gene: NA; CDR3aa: CASSLHRPNTEAFF; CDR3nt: TGTGCCAGCAGTTTGCACAGGCCGAACACTGAAGCTTTCTTT